Listed below are T cell receptor beta chains from one sample, sequenced in a study of technical replicates of blood from a handful of donors. The protocol was immunoSEQ multiplex PCR, while the TCRdb copy is restricted to in-frame clones and leaves out a portion. The repertoire includes 75,000 to 100,000 clones, 90% to 95% of them detected once, and 0.27% sits in the top ten. The sample was T cells isolated from PBMCs. These TCRs come from a human donor in good health. Each CDR3 is given with its conserved first and last residue. D genes are given only for firm matches. Expanded clones are given a class, and other clones once, few, many or no size at all.

abundance: .
j_gene: TRBJ2-7
d_gene: TRBD2
v_gene: TRBV6-5
CDR3nt: TGTGCCAGCAGTCTCAGCGGGGATTTTTACGAGCAGTACTTC
CDR3aa: CASSLSGDFYEQYF

abundance: .
j_gene: TRBJ1-1
d_gene: TRBD1
v_gene: TRBV7-9
CDR3nt: TGTGCCAGCAGCTTAACGCGACAGGGCACTGAAGCTTTCTTT
CDR3aa: CASSLTRQGTEAFF

abundance: .
j_gene: TRBJ2-7
d_gene: .
v_gene: TRBV5-1
CDR3nt: TGCGCCAGCAGCTTGGAGGGCCGGGTTTTAATGACTAAATCCTCCTACGAGCAGTACTTC
CDR3aa: CASSLEGRVLMTKSSYEQYF

abundance: .
j_gene: TRBJ1-5
d_gene: TRBD1
v_gene: TRBV27
CDR3nt: TGTGCCAGCAGTTTATCCCCGGGACAGGTAAATCAGCCCCAGCATTTT
CDR3aa: CASSLSPGQVNQPQHF

abundance: .
j_gene: TRBJ2-4
d_gene: TRBD1
v_gene: TRBV30
CDR3nt: TGTGCCTGGCGTCACCCCGACAGGGGTACCAAAAACATTCAGTACTTC
CDR3aa: CAWRHPDRGTKNIQYF

abundance: .
j_gene: TRBJ2-7
d_gene: TRBD2
v_gene: TRBV10-2
CDR3nt: TGCGCCAGCAGTGAGTCGGCGGGAGCCTCCTACGAGCAGTACTTC
CDR3aa: CASSESAGASYEQYF

abundance: .
j_gene: TRBJ2-7
d_gene: TRBD2
v_gene: TRBV10-1
CDR3nt: TGCGCCAGCAGTGCTAGCGGGAGAGTCGACGAGCAGTACTTC
CDR3aa: CASSASGRVDEQYF

abundance: .
j_gene: TRBJ2-3
d_gene: TRBD2
v_gene: TRBV19
CDR3nt: TGTGCCAGTAGTATGGGCTGGGAGGGCCCCACAGATACGCAGTATTTT
CDR3aa: CASSMGWEGPTDTQYF

abundance: .
j_gene: TRBJ1-1
d_gene: .
v_gene: TRBV9
CDR3nt: TGTGCCAGCAGCGCCCGCCAGGGACTGGATGAAGCTTTCTTT
CDR3aa: CASSARQGLDEAFF

abundance: .
j_gene: TRBJ1-5
d_gene: .
v_gene: TRBV5-8
CDR3nt: TGTGCCAGCAGCTACCGGACAGGCAATCAGCCCCAGCATTTT
CDR3aa: CASSYRTGNQPQHF

abundance: .
j_gene: TRBJ1-5
d_gene: .
v_gene: TRBV7-9
CDR3nt: TGTGCCAGCAGCTTAGGTGAGGGCGGGGTTCAGCCCCAGCATTTT
CDR3aa: CASSLGEGGVQPQHF

abundance: .
j_gene: TRBJ1-5
d_gene: .
v_gene: TRBV27
CDR3nt: TGTGCCAGCAGTTTAGGATCCAGGGGAAACCAGCCCCAGCATTTT
CDR3aa: CASSLGSRGNQPQHF

abundance: .
j_gene: TRBJ1-5
d_gene: .
v_gene: TRBV19
CDR3nt: TGTGCCAGTAAGGGGGTAGGAGAAAACCCCAATCAGCCCCAGCATTTT
CDR3aa: CASKGVGENPNQPQHF

abundance: .
j_gene: TRBJ2-1
d_gene: TRBD1
v_gene: TRBV19
CDR3nt: TGTGCCAGTAGTATACGAACCCGGGACAGCCAGTTCTTC
CDR3aa: CASSIRTRDSQFF

abundance: .
j_gene: TRBJ2-7
d_gene: TRBD2
v_gene: TRBV5-6
CDR3nt: TGTGCCAGCAGCTCTGGGTTGACTAGCGGGAGGGCCACTCCTTACGAGCAGTACTTC
CDR3aa: CASSSGLTSGRATPYEQYF

abundance: .
j_gene: TRBJ2-1
d_gene: .
v_gene: TRBV14
CDR3nt: TGTGCCAGCAGCCAAGAGCAGGGATCCTACAATGAGCAGTTCTTC
CDR3aa: CASSQEQGSYNEQFF

abundance: .
j_gene: TRBJ2-7
d_gene: TRBD2
v_gene: TRBV5-1
CDR3nt: TGCGCCAGCAGCACGGCTAGCGGTAGTTCCTACGAGCAGTACTTC
CDR3aa: CASSTASGSSYEQYF

abundance: .
j_gene: TRBJ1-1
d_gene: .
v_gene: TRBV4-1
CDR3nt: TGCGCCAGCAGCCAAGTGTACGGGAGCACTGAAGCTTTCTTT
CDR3aa: CASSQVYGSTEAFF

abundance: .
j_gene: TRBJ1-1
d_gene: .
v_gene: TRBV11-2
CDR3nt: TGTGCCAGTAGGGACATCAACACTGAAGCTTTCTTT
CDR3aa: CASRDINTEAFF

abundance: .
j_gene: TRBJ1-1
d_gene: .
v_gene: TRBV5-4
CDR3nt: TGTGCCAGCAGCTTGAGGGTGCTCAGGGAAGCAATGAACACTGAAGCTTTCTTT
CDR3aa: CASSLRVLREAMNTEAFF

abundance: .
j_gene: TRBJ1-1
d_gene: .
v_gene: TRBV7-8
CDR3nt: TGTGCCAGCAGCTTACAGGGGCTGAGCACTGAAGCTTTCTTT
CDR3aa: CASSLQGLSTEAFF

abundance: once
j_gene: TRBJ2-7
d_gene: .
v_gene: TRBV12-2
CDR3nt: TGTGCAAGTCGCACTGAATGGGACAGTCTCTTC
CDR3aa: CASRTEWDSLF

abundance: few
j_gene: TRBJ2-7
d_gene: TRBD2
v_gene: TRBV4-1
CDR3nt: TGCGCCAGCAGCCAAGATTTGGCTAGCGGGCCCTACGAGCAGTACTTC
CDR3aa: CASSQDLASGPYEQYF

abundance: .
j_gene: TRBJ1-6
d_gene: .
v_gene: TRBV27
CDR3nt: TGTGCCAGCAGTCGTACGTTACAGGCCTATAATTCACCCCTCCACTTT
CDR3aa: CASSRTLQAYNSPLHF

abundance: .
j_gene: TRBJ1-2
d_gene: .
v_gene: TRBV18
CDR3nt: TGTGCCAGCTCACCATCCAGGAAACACTATGGCTACACCTTC
CDR3aa: CASSPSRKHYGYTF